Listed below are T cell receptor beta chains from one sample, sequenced in a study of blood T cells in healthy people across ages. Via MiXCR, TCRdb re-called the 5' RACE reads, giving one row per CDR3 protein. The sample contains about 1.5 million distinct CDR3 sequences, 40% to 45% of which appear only once. Input material: blood. These TCRs come from a woman under 30 in good health. Each CDR3 is given with its conserved first and last residue. D genes are given only for firm matches. Where a row states a size, it is once, few, many or the class of an expanded clone; other rows omit it.

TRBD1 | TRBJ1-5 | - | TRBV6-5 | TGTGCCAGCAGTTATAATCCCCGGGACAGGGATGAAAGGGGTCAGCCCCAGCATTTT | CASSYNPRDRDERGQPQHF
TRBD2 | TRBJ2-5 | few | TRBV7-8 | TGTGCCAGCAGCTCTTTAGGGACTAGCGGGAGGGCCGGTCGAGAGACCCAGTACTTC | CASSSLGTSGRAGRETQYF
TRBD2 | TRBJ2-3 | - | TRBV6-1 | TGTGCCAGCAGTCAATTAGCGGGAGGGCATCGAGATACGCAGTATTTT | CASSQLAGGHRDTQYF
- | TRBJ1-2 | few | TRBV11-2 | TGTGCCAGCAGCTCCCTCAACCGACGGGGGGGCGGGTATGGCTACACCTTC | CASSSLNRRGGGYGYTF
- | TRBJ2-1 | - | TRBV5-1 | TGCGCCAGCAGCCAAACTCTTCGGAATGAGCAGTTCTTC | CASSQTLRNEQFF
- | TRBJ2-1 | many | TRBV29-1 | TGCAGCTTGTCCCCGGGCTACCTATCTGAGCAGTTCTTC | CSLSPGYLSEQFF
- | TRBJ1-6 | - | TRBV12-3/TRBV12-4 | TGTGCCAGCAGCAGACAATTAACGTCAAATTCACCCCTCCACTTT | CASSRQLTSNSPLHF
TRBD2 | TRBJ2-7 | - | TRBV19 | TGTGCCAGTAGCCACCGCGGGCGGGAGGTCTCCTACGAGCAGTACTTC | CASSHRGREVSYEQYF
TRBD2 | TRBJ2-1 | few | TRBV6-1 | TGTGCCAGCCGGGGGGGTCTCTACAATGAGCAGTTCTTC | CASRGGLYNEQFF
TRBD1 | TRBJ1-1 | - | TRBV7-9 | TGTGCCAGCAGCTTGGGGACCGGGACAGGGAGGACTGAAGCTTTCTTT | CASSLGTGTGRTEAFF
- | TRBJ2-6 | once | TRBV27 | TGTGCCAGCAGCTCCGCCCCCGGACGGACATACTCTGGGGCCAACGTCCTGACTTTC | CASSSAPGRTYSGANVLTF
- | TRBJ1-4 | few | TRBV7-9 | TGTGCCAGCAGTCCTACAGGGTTAAAACTGTTTTTT | CASSPTGLKLFF
- | TRBJ1-2 | - | TRBV4-3 | TGCGCCAGCAGCCAAGATACCACCTCCCGGGGCTACACCTTC | CASSQDTTSRGYTF
- | TRBJ1-1 | - | TRBV6-5 | TGTGCCAGTGGGGTGGTTGACCTGAACACTGAAGCTTTCTTT | CASGVVDLNTEAFF
- | TRBJ2-7 | - | TRBV12-3/TRBV12-4 | TGTGCCAGCAGCCGGGACTTATTTTTCTACGAGCAGTACTTC | CASSRDLFFYEQYF
- | TRBJ2-5 | - | TRBV11-3 | TGTGCCAGCAGCTTACGGTTCAGGTCGGGACAAGAGACCCAGTACTTC | CASSLRFRSGQETQYF
TRBD2 | TRBJ2-7 | - | TRBV20-1 | TGCAATGCTTGGGGGGGTTCCTACGAGCAGTACTTC | CNAWGGSYEQYF
TRBD1 | TRBJ2-7 | - | TRBV4-1 | TGCGCCAGCAGCCCAAGTGAGACAGGGGGCTTCCACGAGCAGTACTTC | CASSPSETGGFHEQYF
TRBD1 | TRBJ1-2 | - | TRBV6-1 | TGTGCCAGCAGTAGTCCCGGGACAGGCAGTTCCGCTAACTATGGCTACACCTTC | CASSSPGTGSSANYGYTF
- | TRBJ1-2 | few | TRBV7-9 | TGTGCCAGCAGCTCGCCCCCGGACCTCTATGGCTACACCTTC | CASSSPPDLYGYTF
- | TRBJ1-5 | - | TRBV7-6 | TGTGTCAGCAGCTTGTTCTTCGACAGCGCCAATCAGCCCCAGCATTTT | CVSSLFFDSANQPQHF
- | TRBJ1-1 | - | TRBV20-1 | TGCAGTGCTACCCTCGGACACCCCACTGAAGCTTTCTTT | CSATLGHPTEAFF
- | TRBJ1-4 | - | TRBV20-1 | TGCAGTGCTAGCTTAAAGAGGGGAGATGAAAAACTGTTTTTT | CSASLKRGDEKLFF
TRBD1 | TRBJ1-1 | once | TRBV4-1 | TGCGCCAGCAGCCAAGTGTCGTCCATGACAGGGTACACTGAAGCTTTCTTT | CASSQVSSMTGYTEAFF
- | TRBJ1-2 | once | TRBV6-1 | TGTGCCAGCAGTGTAAAGGCAGGACCATCGAACTATGGCTACACCTTC | CASSVKAGPSNYGYTF
- | TRBJ2-1 | many | TRBV27 | TGTGCCAGCAGTTTAAGGGACACGTCCTACAATGAGCAGTTCTTC | CASSLRDTSYNEQFF
TRBD2 | TRBJ2-3 | few | TRBV4-2 | TGTGCCAGCAGCCAAGCTGCATCGGGAGGGGGGACAGATACGCAGTATTTT | CASSQAASGGGTDTQYF
- | TRBJ2-2 | - | TRBV4-3 | TGCGCCAGCAGCCACGTAGGGCGGGACACCGGGGAGCTGTTTTTT | CASSHVGRDTGELFF
- | TRBJ2-7 | - | TRBV4-1 | TGCGCCAGCAGCAACAGCGACGAGCAGTACTTC | CASSNSDEQYF
TRBD1 | TRBJ1-4 | - | TRBV2 | TGTGCCAGCAGTTCCTGGACAGGCGTAAATGAAAAACTGTTTTTT | CASSSWTGVNEKLFF
- | TRBJ2-1 | many | TRBV7-2 | TGTGCCAGCAGCCTCTACCGCGGGTACAATGAGCAGTTCTTC | CASSLYRGYNEQFF
- | TRBJ2-7 | - | TRBV28 | TGTGCCAGCCGGAAACCCCCCTCCAGGGTAAAGGGTAGCGAGCAGTACTTC | CASRKPPSRVKGSEQYF
TRBD2 | TRBJ2-7 | - | TRBV27 | TGTGCCAGCAGTTGGTCGGGAGGGCCCTACAATGAGCAGTACTTC | CASSWSGGPYNEQYF
- | TRBJ2-5 | few | TRBV11-2 | TGTGCCAGCAGCTTAGATCCCTCTCAAGAGACCCAGTACTTC | CASSLDPSQETQYF
TRBD1 | TRBJ1-2 | - | TRBV12-3/TRBV12-4 | TGTGCCAGCAGTTTTGACCGACAGGGCCGGGGCTACACCTTC | CASSFDRQGRGYTF
- | TRBJ2-5 | - | TRBV20-1 | TGCAGTGCTCTTTTGGGGGATGGGGGGCGCCCCGATGAGACCCAGTACTTC | CSALLGDGGRPDETQYF
- | TRBJ1-1 | few | TRBV28 | TGTGCCAGCAAAGGCCGGAGGAACACTGAAGCTTTCTTT | CASKGRRNTEAFF